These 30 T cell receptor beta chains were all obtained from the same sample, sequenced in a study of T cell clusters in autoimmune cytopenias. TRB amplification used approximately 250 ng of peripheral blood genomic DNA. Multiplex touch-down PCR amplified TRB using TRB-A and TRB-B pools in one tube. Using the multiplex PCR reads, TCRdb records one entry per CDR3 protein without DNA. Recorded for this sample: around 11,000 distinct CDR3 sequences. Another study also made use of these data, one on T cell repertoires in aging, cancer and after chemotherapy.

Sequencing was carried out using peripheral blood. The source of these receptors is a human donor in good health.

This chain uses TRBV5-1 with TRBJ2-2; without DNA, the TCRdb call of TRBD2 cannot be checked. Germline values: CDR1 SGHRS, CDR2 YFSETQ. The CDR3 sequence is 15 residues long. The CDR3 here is CASSQGLLYTGELFF.

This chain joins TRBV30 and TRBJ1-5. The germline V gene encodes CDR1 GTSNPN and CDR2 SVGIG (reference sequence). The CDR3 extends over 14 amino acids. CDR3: CAWSPTLLSQPQHF.

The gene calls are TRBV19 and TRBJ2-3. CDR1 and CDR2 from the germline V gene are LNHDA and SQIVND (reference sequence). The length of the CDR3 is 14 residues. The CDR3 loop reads CASSIGTGTDTQYF.

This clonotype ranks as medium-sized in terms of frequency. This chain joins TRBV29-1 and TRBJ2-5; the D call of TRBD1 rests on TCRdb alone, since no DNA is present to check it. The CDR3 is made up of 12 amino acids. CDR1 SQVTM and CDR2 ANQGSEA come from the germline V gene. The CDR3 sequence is CSGRTGLGTQYF.

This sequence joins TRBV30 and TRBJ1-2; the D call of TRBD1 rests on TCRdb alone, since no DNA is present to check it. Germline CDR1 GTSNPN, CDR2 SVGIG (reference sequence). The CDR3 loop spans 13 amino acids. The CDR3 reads CAWSGTSGDGYTF.

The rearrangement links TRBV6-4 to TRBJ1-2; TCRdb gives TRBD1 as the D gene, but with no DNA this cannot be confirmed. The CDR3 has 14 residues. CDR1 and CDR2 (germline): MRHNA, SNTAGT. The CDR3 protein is CASSPLEGEGGYTF.

The CDR3 sequence is CASSAGTTVNEQYF. The rearrangement joins TRBV5-4 to TRBJ2-7; TCRdb calls TRBD1, which cannot be checked without DNA. CDR3 length: 14 amino acids. The germline CDR1 and CDR2 sequences are SGHNT and YYREEE (reference sequence).

The CDR3 reads CASLDDNTGELFF. J is TRBJ2-2 and V is TRBV6-2 or TRBV6-3. Per the germline V gene, CDR1 is MNHEY and CDR2 is SVGEGT. This CDR3 comprises 13 residues.

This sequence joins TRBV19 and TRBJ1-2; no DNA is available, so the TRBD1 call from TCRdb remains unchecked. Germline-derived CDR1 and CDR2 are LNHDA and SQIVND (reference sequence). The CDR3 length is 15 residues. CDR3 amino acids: CASTGQGALGYGYTF. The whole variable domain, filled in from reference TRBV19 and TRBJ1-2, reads DGGITQSPKYLFRKEGQNVTLSCEQNLNHDAMYWYRQDPGQGLRLIYYSQIVNDFQKGDIAEGYSVSREKKESFPLTVTSAQKNPTAFYLCASTGQGALGYGYTFGSGTRLTVV.

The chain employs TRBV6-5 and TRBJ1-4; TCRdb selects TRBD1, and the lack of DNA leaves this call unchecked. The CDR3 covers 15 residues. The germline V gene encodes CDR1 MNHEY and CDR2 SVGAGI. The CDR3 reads CASSYKGGTNEKLFF.

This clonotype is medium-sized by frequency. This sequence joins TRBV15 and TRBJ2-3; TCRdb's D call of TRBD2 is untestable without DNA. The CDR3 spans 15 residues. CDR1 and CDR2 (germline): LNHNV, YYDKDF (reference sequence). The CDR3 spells CATSSWTSGRDTQYF. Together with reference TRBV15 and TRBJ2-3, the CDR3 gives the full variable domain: DAMVIQNPRYQVTQFGKPVTLSCSQTLNHNVMYWYQQKSSQAPKLLFHYYDKDFNNEADTPDNFQSRRPNTSFCFLDIRSPGLGDTAMYLCATSSWTSGRDTQYFGPGTRLTVL.

The chain's CDR3 is CASSLLDTQYF. The chain uses TRBV12-3 or TRBV12-4 and TRBJ2-3. The CDR3 totals 11 residues.

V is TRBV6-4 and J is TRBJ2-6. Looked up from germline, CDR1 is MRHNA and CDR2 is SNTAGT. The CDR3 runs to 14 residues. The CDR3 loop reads CASSEASGANVLTF.

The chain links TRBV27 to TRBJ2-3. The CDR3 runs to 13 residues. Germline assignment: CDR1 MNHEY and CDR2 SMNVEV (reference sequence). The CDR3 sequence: CASSESGTDTQYF.

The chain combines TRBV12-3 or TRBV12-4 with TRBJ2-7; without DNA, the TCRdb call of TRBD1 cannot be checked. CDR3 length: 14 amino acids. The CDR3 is CASSTPGTTREQYF.

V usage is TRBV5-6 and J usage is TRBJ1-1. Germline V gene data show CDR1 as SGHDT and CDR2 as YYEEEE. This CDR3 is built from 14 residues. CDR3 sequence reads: CASSFIRGNTEAFF.

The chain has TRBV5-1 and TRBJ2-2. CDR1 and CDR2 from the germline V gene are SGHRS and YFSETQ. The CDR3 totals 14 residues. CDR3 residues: CASSGRVRPGELFF. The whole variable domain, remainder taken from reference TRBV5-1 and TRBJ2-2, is KAGVTQTPRYLIKTRGQQVTLSCSPISGHRSVSWYQQTPGQGLQFLFEYFSETQRNKGNFPGRFSGRQFSNSRSEMNVSTLELGDSALYLCASSGRVRPGELFFGEGSRLTVL.

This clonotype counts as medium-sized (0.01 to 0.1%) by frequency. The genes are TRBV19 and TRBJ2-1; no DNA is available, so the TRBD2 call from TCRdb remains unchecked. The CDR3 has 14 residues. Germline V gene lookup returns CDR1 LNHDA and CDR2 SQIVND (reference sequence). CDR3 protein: CASRGLAGGNEQFF. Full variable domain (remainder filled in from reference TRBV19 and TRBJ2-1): DGGITQSPKYLFRKEGQNVTLSCEQNLNHDAMYWYRQDPGQGLRLIYYSQIVNDFQKGDIAEGYSVSREKKESFPLTVTSAQKNPTAFYLCASRGLAGGNEQFFGPGTRLTVL.

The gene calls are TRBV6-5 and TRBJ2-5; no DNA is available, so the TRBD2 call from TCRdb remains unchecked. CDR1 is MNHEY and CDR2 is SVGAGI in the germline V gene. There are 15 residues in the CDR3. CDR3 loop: CASRKAGWEQETQYF.

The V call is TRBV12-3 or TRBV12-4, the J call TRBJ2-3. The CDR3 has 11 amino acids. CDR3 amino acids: CASRSTDTQYF.

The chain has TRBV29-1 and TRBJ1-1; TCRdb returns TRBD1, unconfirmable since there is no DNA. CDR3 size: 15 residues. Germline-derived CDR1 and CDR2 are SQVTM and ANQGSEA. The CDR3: CSVRGAFRWGTEAFF.

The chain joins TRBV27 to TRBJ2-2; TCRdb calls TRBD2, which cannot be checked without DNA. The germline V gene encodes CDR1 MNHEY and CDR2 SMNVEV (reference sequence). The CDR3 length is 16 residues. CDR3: CASSPSRAGFTGELFF.

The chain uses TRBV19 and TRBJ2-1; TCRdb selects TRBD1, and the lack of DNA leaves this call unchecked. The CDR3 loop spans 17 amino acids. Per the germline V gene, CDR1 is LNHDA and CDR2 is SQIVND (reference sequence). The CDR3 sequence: CASNSGAGENSYNEQFF.

The chain's CDR3 is CASSFGGSQTQYF. The chain carries TRBV5-5 and TRBJ2-5; no DNA is available, so the TRBD1 call from TCRdb remains unchecked. The germline gives CDR1 SGHKS, CDR2 YYEKEE (reference sequence). There are 13 residues in the CDR3. Looking up the rest from reference TRBV5-5 and TRBJ2-5 gives the full variable domain: DAGVTQSPTHLIKTRGQQVTLRCSPISGHKSVSWYQQVLGQGPQFIFQYYEKEERGRGNFPDRFSARQFPNYSSELNVNALLLGDSALYLCASSFGGSQTQYFGPGTRLLVL.

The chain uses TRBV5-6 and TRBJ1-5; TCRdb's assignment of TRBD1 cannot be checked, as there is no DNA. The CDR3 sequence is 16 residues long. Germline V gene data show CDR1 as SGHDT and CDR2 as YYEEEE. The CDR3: CASSLFRGESNQPQHF.

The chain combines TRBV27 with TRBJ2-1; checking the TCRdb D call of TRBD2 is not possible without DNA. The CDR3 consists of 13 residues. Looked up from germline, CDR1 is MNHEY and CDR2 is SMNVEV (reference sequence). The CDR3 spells CASRSGLYNEQFF.

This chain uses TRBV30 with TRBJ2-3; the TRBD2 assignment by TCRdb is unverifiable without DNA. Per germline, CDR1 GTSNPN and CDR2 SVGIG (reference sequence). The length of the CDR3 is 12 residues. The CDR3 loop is CAWTGATDTQYF. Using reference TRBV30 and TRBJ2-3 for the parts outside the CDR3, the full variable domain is SQTIHQWPATLVQPVGSPLSLECTVEGTSNPNLYWYRQAAGRGLQLLFYSVGIGQISSEVPQNLSASRPQDRQFILSSKKLLLSDSGFYLCAWTGATDTQYFGPGTRLTVL.

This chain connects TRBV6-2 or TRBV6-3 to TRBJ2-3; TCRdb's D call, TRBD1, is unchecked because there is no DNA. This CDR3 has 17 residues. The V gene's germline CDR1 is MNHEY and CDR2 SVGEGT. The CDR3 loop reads CASTGPGQGGGTDTQYF.

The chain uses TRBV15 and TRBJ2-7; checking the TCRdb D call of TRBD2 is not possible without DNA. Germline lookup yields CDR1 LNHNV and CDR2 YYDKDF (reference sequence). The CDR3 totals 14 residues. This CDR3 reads CATSSLRLAGEQYF. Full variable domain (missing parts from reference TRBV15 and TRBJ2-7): DAMVIQNPRYQVTQFGKPVTLSCSQTLNHNVMYWYQQKSSQAPKLLFHYYDKDFNNEADTPDNFQSRRPNTSFCFLDIRSPGLGDTAMYLCATSSLRLAGEQYFGPGTRLTVT.

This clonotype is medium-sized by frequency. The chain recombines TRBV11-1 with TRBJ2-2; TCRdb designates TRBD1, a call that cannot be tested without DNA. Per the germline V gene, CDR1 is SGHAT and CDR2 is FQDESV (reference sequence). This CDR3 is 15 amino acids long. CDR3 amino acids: CASTHGRINTGELFF.